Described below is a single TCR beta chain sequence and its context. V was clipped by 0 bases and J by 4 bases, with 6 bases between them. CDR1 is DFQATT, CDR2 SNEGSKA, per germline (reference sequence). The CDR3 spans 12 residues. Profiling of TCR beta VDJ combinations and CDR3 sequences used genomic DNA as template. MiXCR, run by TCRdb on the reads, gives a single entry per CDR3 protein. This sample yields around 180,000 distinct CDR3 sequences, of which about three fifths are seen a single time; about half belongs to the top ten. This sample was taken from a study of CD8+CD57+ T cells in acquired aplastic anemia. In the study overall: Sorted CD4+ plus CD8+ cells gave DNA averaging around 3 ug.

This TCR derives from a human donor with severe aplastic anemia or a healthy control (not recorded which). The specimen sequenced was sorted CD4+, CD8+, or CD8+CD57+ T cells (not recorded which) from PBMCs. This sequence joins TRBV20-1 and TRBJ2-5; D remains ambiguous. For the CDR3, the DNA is TGCAGTGCTAGAGACTCCAGAGAGACCCAGTACTTC. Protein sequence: CSARDSRETQYF.